Given below is one T cell receptor beta chain in context. This sample is drawn from a study of early T cells in non-severe SARS-CoV-2 infection. CDR1 and CDR2 (germline): SGHAT, FQDESV (reference sequence). This CDR3 spans 20 amino acids. V gave up 4 bases and J gave up 5 bases; unmatched junction bases: 22. The TCR library protocol was used to attach unique molecular identifiers. These identifiers were attached to individual cDNA molecules. MiXCR was run by TCRdb on the 5' RACE reads, yielding one entry per CDR3 protein. The sample includes approximately 100,000 distinct CDR3 sequences, 9.5% to 11% of them seen just once.

Sequenced: whole blood. This chain joins TRBV11-1 and TRBJ2-2, with 7 positions matching TRBD1. This clonotype was sampled from an adult who was a healthcare worker with PCR-confirmed SARS-CoV-2 infection or an uninfected control (not recorded which). CDR3 protein: CASSSRPIGRGGGRTGELFF. Here the CDR3 DNA reads TGTGCCAGCAGCTCCCGCCCTATAGGTAGAGGGGGCGGAAGAACCGGGGAGCTGTTTTTT.